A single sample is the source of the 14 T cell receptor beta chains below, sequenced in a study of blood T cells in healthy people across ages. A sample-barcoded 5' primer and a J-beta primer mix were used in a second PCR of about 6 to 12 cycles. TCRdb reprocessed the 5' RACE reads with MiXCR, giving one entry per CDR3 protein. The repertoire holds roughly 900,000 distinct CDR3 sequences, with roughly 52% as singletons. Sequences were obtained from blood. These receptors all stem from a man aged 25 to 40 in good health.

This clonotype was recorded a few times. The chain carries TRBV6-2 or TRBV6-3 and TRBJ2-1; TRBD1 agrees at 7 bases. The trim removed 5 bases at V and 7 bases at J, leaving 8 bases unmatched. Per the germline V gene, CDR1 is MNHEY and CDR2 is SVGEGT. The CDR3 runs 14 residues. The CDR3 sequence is CASSGVGRGNEQFF. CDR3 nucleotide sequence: TGTGCCAGCAGTGGAGTAGGCAGGGGGAATGAGCAGTTCTTC.

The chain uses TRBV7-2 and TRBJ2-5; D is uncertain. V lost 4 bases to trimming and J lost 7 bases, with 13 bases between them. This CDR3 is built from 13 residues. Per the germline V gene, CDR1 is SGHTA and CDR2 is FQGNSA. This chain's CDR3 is CASSWVGPGTQYF. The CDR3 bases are TGTGCCAGCAGCTGGGTCGGTCCAGGGACCCAGTACTTC.

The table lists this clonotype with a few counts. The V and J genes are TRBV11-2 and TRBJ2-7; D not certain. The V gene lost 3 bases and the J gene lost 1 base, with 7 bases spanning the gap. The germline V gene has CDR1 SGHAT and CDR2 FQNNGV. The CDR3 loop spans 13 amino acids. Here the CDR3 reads CASSLPVSYEQYF. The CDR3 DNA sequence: TGTGCCAGCAGCTTGCCGGTTTCCTACGAGCAGTACTTC.

The CDR3 nucleotides read TGCGCCAGCAGTCATTCTGGAGGTAGCACTGAAGCTTTCTTT. It yields the protein CASSHSGGSTEAFF. This chain uses TRBV5-1 with TRBJ1-1; D call uncertain. The CDR3 extends over 14 amino acids. Germline V gives CDR1 SGHRS, CDR2 YFSETQ. The V and J ends lost 5 bases and 4 bases respectively, with 15 bases between them.

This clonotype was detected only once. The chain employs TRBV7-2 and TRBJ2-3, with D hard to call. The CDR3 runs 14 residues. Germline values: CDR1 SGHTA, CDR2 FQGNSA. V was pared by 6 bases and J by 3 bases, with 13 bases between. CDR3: CASRGRAWTDTQYF. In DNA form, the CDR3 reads TGTGCCAGCAGAGGACGAGCGTGGACAGATACGCAGTATTTT.

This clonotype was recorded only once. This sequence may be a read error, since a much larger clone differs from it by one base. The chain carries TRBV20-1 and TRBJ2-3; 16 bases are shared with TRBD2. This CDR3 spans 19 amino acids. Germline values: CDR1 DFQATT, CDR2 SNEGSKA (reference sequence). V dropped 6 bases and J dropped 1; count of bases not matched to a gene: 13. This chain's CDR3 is CSAIPSGLAGGLRTDTQYF. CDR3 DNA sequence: TGCAGTGCCATTCCTTCGGGACTAGCGGGGGGGCTTCGCACAGATACGCAGTATTTT.

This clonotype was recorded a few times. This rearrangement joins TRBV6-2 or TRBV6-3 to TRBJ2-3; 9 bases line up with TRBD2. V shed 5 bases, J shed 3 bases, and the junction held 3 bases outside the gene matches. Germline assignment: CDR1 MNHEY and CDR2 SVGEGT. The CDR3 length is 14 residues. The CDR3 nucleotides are TGTGCCAGCAGTCCTAGCGGGGAAACAGATACGCAGTATTTT. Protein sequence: CASSPSGETDTQYF.

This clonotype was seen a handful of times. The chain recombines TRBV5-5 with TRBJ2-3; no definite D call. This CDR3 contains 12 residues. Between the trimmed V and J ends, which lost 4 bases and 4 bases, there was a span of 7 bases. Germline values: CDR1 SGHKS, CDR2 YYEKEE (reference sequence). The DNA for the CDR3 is TGTGCCAGCAGCAGTATGTCAGATACGCAGTATTTT. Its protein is CASSSMSDTQYF.

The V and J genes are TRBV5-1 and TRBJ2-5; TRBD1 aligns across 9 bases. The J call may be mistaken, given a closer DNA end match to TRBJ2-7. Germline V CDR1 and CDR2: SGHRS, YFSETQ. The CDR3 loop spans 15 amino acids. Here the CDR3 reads CASSRQGDLTYEQYF. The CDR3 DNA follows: TGCGCCAGCAGCAGACAGGGGGATCTTACCTACGAGCAGTACTTC.

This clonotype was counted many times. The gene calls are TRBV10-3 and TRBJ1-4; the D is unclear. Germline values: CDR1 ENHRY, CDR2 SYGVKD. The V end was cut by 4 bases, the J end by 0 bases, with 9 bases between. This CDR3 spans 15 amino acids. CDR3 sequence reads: CAISASRSTNEKLFF. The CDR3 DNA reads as TGTGCCATCAGTGCGTCAAGATCAACTAATGAAAAACTGTTTTTT.

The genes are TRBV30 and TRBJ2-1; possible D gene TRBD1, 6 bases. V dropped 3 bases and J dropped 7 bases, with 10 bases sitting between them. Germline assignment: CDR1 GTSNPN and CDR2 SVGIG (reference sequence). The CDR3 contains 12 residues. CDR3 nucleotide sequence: TGTGCCTGGAGCCCAGGACAGAATGAGCAGTTCTTC. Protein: CAWSPGQNEQFF.

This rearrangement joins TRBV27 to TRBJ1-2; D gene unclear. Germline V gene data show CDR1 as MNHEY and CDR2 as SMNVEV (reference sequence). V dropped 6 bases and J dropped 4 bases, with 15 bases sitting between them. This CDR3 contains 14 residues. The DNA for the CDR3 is TGTGCCAGCAGGGGCCGGGGAAACCCCTATGGCTACACCTTC. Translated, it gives CASRGRGNPYGYTF.

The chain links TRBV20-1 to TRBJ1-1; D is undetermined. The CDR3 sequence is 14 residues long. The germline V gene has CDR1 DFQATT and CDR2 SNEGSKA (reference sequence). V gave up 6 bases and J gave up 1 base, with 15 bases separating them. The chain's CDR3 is CSAPALLGNTEAFF. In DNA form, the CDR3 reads TGCAGTGCCCCAGCACTACTCGGGAACACTGAAGCTTTCTTT.

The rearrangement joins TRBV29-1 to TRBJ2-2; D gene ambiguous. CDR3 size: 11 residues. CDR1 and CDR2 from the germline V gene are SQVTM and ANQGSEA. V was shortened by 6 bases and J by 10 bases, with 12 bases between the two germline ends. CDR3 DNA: TGCAGCGTAAAAGGGCCGACGGAGCTGTTTTTT. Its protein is CSVKGPTELFF.